The T cell receptor beta chain described here comes from a study of Graves' ophthalmopathy and Graves' hyperthyroidism. Amplification from RNA transcripts yielded the TCR beta CDR3 regions. Investigators did first-round RT-PCR with HTBI primers, then second-round multiplex PCR. MiXCR, applied by TCRdb to the multiplex PCR reads, yields one record per CDR3 protein. The sample contains approximately 330,000 distinct CDR3 sequences, roughly a sixth of which appear only once. At least ten counts were recorded for this clonotype. This TCR came from an adult man with Graves' ophthalmopathy. The material sequenced was peripheral blood.

CDR3 sequence: CASSWKRGNTEAFF. The DNA of the CDR3 is TGTGCCAGCAGCTGGAAACGAGGGAACACTGAAGCTTTCTTT. This sequence joins TRBV7-2 and TRBJ1-1; D gene unclear. The CDR3 has 14 residues. The germline V gene encodes CDR1 SGHTA and CDR2 FQGNSA. Trimming took off 4 bases at V and 1 base at J, with 10 bases between the two ends.